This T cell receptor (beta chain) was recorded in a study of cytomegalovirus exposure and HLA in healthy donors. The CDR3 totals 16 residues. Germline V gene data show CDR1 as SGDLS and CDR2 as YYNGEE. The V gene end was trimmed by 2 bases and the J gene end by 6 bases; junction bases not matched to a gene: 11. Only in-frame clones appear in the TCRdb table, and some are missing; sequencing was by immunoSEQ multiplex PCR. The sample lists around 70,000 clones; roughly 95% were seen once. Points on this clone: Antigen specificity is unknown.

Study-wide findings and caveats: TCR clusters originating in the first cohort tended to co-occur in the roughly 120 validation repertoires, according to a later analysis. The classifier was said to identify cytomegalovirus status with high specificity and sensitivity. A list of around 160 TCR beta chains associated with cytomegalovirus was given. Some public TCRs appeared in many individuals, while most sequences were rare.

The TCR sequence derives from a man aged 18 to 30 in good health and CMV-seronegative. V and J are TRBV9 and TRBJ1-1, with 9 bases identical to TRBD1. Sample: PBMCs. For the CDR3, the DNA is TGTGCCAGCAGCGTTGGGACAGGGCGGACCAACGCTGAAGCTTTCTTT. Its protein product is CASSVGTGRTNAEAFF.